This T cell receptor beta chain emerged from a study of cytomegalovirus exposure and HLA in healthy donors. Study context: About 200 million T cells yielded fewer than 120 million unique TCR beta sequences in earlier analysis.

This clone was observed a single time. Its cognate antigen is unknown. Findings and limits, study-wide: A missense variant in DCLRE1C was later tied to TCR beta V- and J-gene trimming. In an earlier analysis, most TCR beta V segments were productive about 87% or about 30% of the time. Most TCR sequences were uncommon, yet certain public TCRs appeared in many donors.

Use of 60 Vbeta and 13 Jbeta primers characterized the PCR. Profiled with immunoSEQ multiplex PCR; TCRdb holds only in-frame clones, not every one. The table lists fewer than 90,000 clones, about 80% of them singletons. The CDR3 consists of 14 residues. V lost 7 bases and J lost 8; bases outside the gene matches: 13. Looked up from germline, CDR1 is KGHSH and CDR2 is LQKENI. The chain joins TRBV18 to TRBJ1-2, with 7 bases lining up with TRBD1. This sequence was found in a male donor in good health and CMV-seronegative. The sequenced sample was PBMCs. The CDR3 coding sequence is TGTGCCAGCTGGGACAGAACATTACCAGCGGGCTACACCTTC. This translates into CASWDRTLPAGYTF.